One sample yielded the 5 T cell receptor beta chains listed below, sequenced in a study of human T cells and chemical hapten exposure. The treatment denotes: therapeutic diphenylcyclopropenone sensitization with weekly scalp DPC. Individual cDNA molecules each carried unique molecular identifiers attached by the library. From the reads, TCRdb called clonotypes with MiXCR, one entry per CDR3 protein. There are 2,400 or so distinct CDR3 sequences in the sample; about 46% occur only once, and around 9.1% lies in the top ten. The source was whole blood, collected before DPC sensitization or 2, 6, or about 24 weeks after (not recorded which). These receptor sequences come from an adult with alopecia areata. Some clones in this sample may be carry-over from other donors' samples. This table probably holds off-target reads from a library built for another chain.

The chain combines TRBV7-6 with TRBJ2-3; 14 nucleotides line up with TRBD2. The V segment lost 3 bases and the J segment 3 bases; nucleotides outside the gene matches: 2. The CDR3 has 16 residues. Germline loops: CDR1 SGHVS, CDR2 FNYEAQ. The CDR3, as DNA: TGTGCCAGCAGCTTGAGGACTAGCGGGGGGACAGATACGCAGTATTTT. Its protein product is CASSLRTSGGTDTQYF. The whole variable domain, filled in from reference TRBV7-6 and TRBJ2-3, reads GAGVSQSPRYKVTKRGQDVALRCDPISGHVSLYWYRQALGQGPEFLTYFNYEAQQDKSGLPNDRFSAERPEGSISTLTIQRTEQRDSAMYRCASSLRTSGGTDTQYFGPGTRLTVL.

This clonotype was seen only a few times. The rearrangement uses TRBV5-4 and TRBJ2-2; 8 nucleotides match TRBD1. Trimming took 10 bases from V and 8 from J; bases not matched to a gene: 7. Looked up from germline, CDR1 is SGHNT and CDR2 is YYREEE (reference sequence). This CDR3 has 12 residues. This CDR3 reads CAVRQGKGELFF. The CDR3 coding sequence is TGTGCCGTAAGACAGGGGAAAGGGGAGCTGTTTTTT.

V gene TRBV6-4 combines with J gene TRBJ2-1; weak D call: TRBD2 (6 bases). In germline, CDR1 is MRHNA, CDR2 SNTAGT. The V end was cut by 5 bases, the J end by 8 bases, with 10 bases between. The length of the CDR3 is 12 residues. The DNA of the CDR3 is TGTGCCAGCAGTAAACTAGCTGATGAGCAGTTCTTC. This translates into CASSKLADEQFF.

V usage is TRBV11-2 and J usage is TRBJ2-1; no clear D gene. Trimming took 1 base from V and 7 from J, leaving 14 bases between them. This CDR3 has 15 amino acids. Germline values: CDR1 SGHAT, CDR2 FQNNGV. The CDR3 here is CASSLGVSDGNEQFF. CDR3 sequence (DNA): TGTGCCAGCAGCTTAGGGGTTTCCGATGGAAATGAGCAGTTCTTC.

This clonotype was seen only a few times. The J gene is TRBJ2-3, the V gene TRBV27; D is possibly TRBD2 (6 bases). This CDR3 has 15 amino acids. With 6 bases removed from V and 0 bases from J, the gap between germline ends came to 13 bases. CDR1 is MNHEY, CDR2 SMNVEV, per germline (reference sequence). CDR3 protein: CASRPGLLSTDTQYF. The CDR3 nucleotides are TGTGCCAGCAGACCGGGACTCCTAAGCACAGATACGCAGTATTTT.